Listed below are T cell receptor beta chains from one sample, sequenced in a study of early T cells in non-severe SARS-CoV-2 infection. MiXCR, applied by TCRdb to the 5' RACE reads, yields one record per CDR3 protein. The table has roughly 18,000 distinct CDR3 sequences, under 6.5% seen once; the top ten hold over 5.5%. The sample consisted of whole blood. The receptors here all came from an adult who was a healthcare worker with PCR-confirmed SARS-CoV-2 infection or an uninfected control (not recorded which). Both conserved end residues are part of each CDR3. Fields, in order: J gene, clone size, D gene, V gene, CDR3 length, CDR3 protein, CDR3 DNA. The D gene is left open where the match is weak. Clone size is not always given. Where it is, it says once, few, many or a class for expanded clones.

j_gene: TRBJ2-7; abundance: many; d_gene: -; v_gene: TRBV20-1; len: 13; CDR3aa: CSARLTGLYEQYF; CDR3nt: TGCAGTGCTAGATTGACGGGGCTTTACGAGCAGTACTTC
j_gene: TRBJ2-7; abundance: many; d_gene: TRBD2; v_gene: TRBV14; len: 15; CDR3aa: CASSVRGLEVYEQYF; CDR3nt: TGTGCCAGCAGCGTACGTGGACTAGAGGTCTACGAGCAGTACTTC
j_gene: TRBJ2-2; abundance: many; d_gene: -; v_gene: TRBV12-3/TRBV12-4; len: 13; CDR3aa: CASSLQGPGELFF; CDR3nt: TGTGCCAGCAGTTTACAGGGCCCCGGGGAGCTGTTTTTT
j_gene: TRBJ2-5; abundance: many; d_gene: -; v_gene: TRBV4-2; len: 14; CDR3aa: CASSPEGDQETQYF; CDR3nt: TGTGCCAGCAGCCCCGAAGGGGACCAAGAGACCCAGTACTTC
j_gene: TRBJ2-7; abundance: many; d_gene: TRBD1; v_gene: TRBV29-1; len: 13; CDR3aa: CSVAGTGVAEQYF; CDR3nt: TGCAGCGTAGCCGGGACAGGGGTGGCAGAGCAGTACTTC
j_gene: TRBJ1-6; abundance: many; d_gene: TRBD1; v_gene: TRBV12-3/TRBV12-4; len: 17; CDR3aa: CASSAINLDRANSPLHF; CDR3nt: TGTGCCAGCAGCGCCATAAACCTCGACAGGGCTAATTCACCCCTCCACTTT
j_gene: TRBJ1-2; abundance: many; d_gene: -; v_gene: TRBV4-1; len: 17; CDR3aa: CASSQVVAGSFSYGYTF; CDR3nt: TGCGCCAGCAGCCAAGTCGTCGCAGGGTCTTTCAGCTATGGCTACACCTTC
j_gene: TRBJ2-1; abundance: many; d_gene: -; v_gene: TRBV10-2; len: 14; CDR3aa: CASNENGALPEQFF; CDR3nt: TGCGCCAGCAATGAGAATGGCGCGTTACCCGAGCAGTTCTTC
j_gene: TRBJ1-2; abundance: many; d_gene: -; v_gene: TRBV7-8; len: 15; CDR3aa: CASSLVLGAGYGYTF; CDR3nt: TGTGCCAGCAGCTTAGTGTTGGGGGCGGGCTATGGCTACACCTTC
j_gene: TRBJ2-1; abundance: many; d_gene: TRBD2; v_gene: TRBV3-1; len: 15; CDR3aa: CASSQGLAGVFEQFF; CDR3nt: TGTGCCAGCAGCCAAGGACTAGCGGGAGTATTTGAGCAGTTCTTC
j_gene: TRBJ2-4; abundance: medium-sized; d_gene: -; v_gene: TRBV20-1; len: 16; CDR3aa: CSARKGGAEAKNIQYF; CDR3nt: TGCAGTGCCAGGAAGGGGGGGGCGGAGGCCAAAAACATTCAGTACTTC
j_gene: TRBJ1-1; abundance: many; d_gene: -; v_gene: TRBV9; len: 17; CDR3aa: CASSVLNPGTSVTEAFF; CDR3nt: TGTGCCAGCAGCGTCCTCAACCCCGGGACATCCGTCACTGAAGCTTTCTTT
j_gene: TRBJ1-1; abundance: medium-sized; d_gene: -; v_gene: TRBV7-9; len: 12; CDR3aa: CASVLMNTEAFF; CDR3nt: TGTGCCAGCGTCCTTATGAACACTGAAGCTTTCTTT
j_gene: TRBJ1-2; abundance: many; d_gene: TRBD1; v_gene: TRBV3-1; len: 16; CDR3aa: CASSPAWGTANYGYTF; CDR3nt: TGTGCCAGCAGCCCCGCTTGGGGGACAGCAAACTATGGCTACACCTTC
j_gene: TRBJ2-4; abundance: many; d_gene: TRBD2; v_gene: TRBV20-1; len: 13; CDR3aa: CSRLAIAKNIQYF; CDR3nt: TGCAGCCGACTAGCGATAGCCAAAAACATTCAGTACTTC
j_gene: TRBJ2-1; abundance: many; d_gene: -; v_gene: TRBV27; len: 13; CDR3aa: CASSPGHDNEQFF; CDR3nt: TGTGCCAGCAGTCCGGGACACGACAATGAGCAGTTCTTC
j_gene: TRBJ2-7; abundance: many; d_gene: TRBD1; v_gene: TRBV20-1; len: 16; CDR3aa: CSARAPPGQGVYEQYF; CDR3nt: TGCAGTGCTAGAGCACCTCCGGGACAGGGGGTCTACGAGCAGTACTTC
j_gene: TRBJ2-7; abundance: many; d_gene: TRBD2; v_gene: TRBV10-3; len: 13; CDR3aa: CAIRMGGVYEQYF; CDR3nt: TGTGCCATCAGGATGGGGGGGGTCTACGAGCAGTACTTC
j_gene: TRBJ2-1; abundance: many; d_gene: -; v_gene: TRBV5-1; len: 13; CDR3aa: CASSLVEGNEQFF; CDR3nt: TGCGCCAGCAGCTTGGTCGAAGGGAATGAGCAGTTCTTC
j_gene: TRBJ2-1; abundance: many; d_gene: TRBD2; v_gene: TRBV7-8; len: 17; CDR3aa: CASSFPRLARTYNEQFF; CDR3nt: TGTGCCAGCAGCTTCCCGCGACTAGCGAGAACTTACAATGAGCAGTTCTTC
j_gene: TRBJ2-2; abundance: -; d_gene: TRBD2; v_gene: TRBV18; len: 15; CDR3aa: CASSPDGRAGGELFF; CDR3nt: TGTGCCAGCTCACCAGACGGGAGGGCCGGCGGGGAGCTGTTTTTT
j_gene: TRBJ2-7; abundance: many; d_gene: -; v_gene: TRBV6-5; len: 12; CDR3aa: CASSRTGYEQYF; CDR3nt: TGTGCCAGCAGTCGGACGGGGTACGAGCAGTACTTC
j_gene: TRBJ1-6; abundance: many; d_gene: -; v_gene: TRBV5-6; len: 16; CDR3aa: CASSPREGSYNSPLHF; CDR3nt: TGTGCCAGCAGCCCCAGGGAGGGGTCCTATAATTCACCCCTCCACTTT
j_gene: TRBJ2-3; abundance: many; d_gene: -; v_gene: TRBV10-3; len: 17; CDR3aa: CAISDRAAGRNTDTQYF; CDR3nt: TGTGCCATCAGTGACAGGGCCGCGGGCCGGAACACAGATACGCAGTATTTT
j_gene: TRBJ2-1; abundance: medium-sized; d_gene: TRBD2; v_gene: TRBV5-1; len: 17; CDR3aa: CASSRTGTSGSTSEQFF; CDR3nt: TGCGCCAGCAGCAGAACCGGGACTAGCGGGAGTACGAGTGAGCAGTTCTTC